This TCR beta chain is from a study of T cell repertoires in cytomegalovirus infection. Study-level results: CMV-specific TCR beta clonotypes restricted by HLA-C dominated the ex vivo response.

From the reads, TCRdb called clonotypes with MiXCR, one entry per CDR3 protein. The repertoire holds a few hundred thousand distinct CDR3 sequences, about 18% seen once, with approximately 51% in the top ten. Concerning this clonotype itself: Its antigen is undetermined.

The V gene lost 0 bases and the J gene lost 7 bases, with 16 bases spanning the gap. Germline V CDR1 and CDR2: MGHRA, YSYEKL. This CDR3 has 16 residues. This TCR was recovered from a human donor in good health (CMV status not recorded). Some clones in this sample may be carry-over from other donors' samples. V and J are TRBV4-1 and TRBJ1-5; D is uncertain. The sample taken for sequencing was CD8+ T cells from PBMCs. As DNA, the CDR3 is TGCGCCAGCAGCCAAGACGCGGGCGGGGAATACCAGCCCCAGCATTTT. Translated: CASSQDAGGEYQPQHF.